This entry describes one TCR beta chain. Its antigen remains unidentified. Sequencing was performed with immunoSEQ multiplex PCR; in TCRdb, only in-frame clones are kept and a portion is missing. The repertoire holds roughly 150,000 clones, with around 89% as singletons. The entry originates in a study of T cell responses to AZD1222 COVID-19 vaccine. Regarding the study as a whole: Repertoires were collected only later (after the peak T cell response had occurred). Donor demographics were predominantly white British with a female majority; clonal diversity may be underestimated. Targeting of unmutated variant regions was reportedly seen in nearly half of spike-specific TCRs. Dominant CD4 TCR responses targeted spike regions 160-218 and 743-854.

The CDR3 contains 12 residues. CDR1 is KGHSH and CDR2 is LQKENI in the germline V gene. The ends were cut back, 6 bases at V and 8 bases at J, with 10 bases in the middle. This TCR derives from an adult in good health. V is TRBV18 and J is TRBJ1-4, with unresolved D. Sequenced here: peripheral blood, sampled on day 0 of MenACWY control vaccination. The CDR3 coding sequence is TGTGCCAGCTCCCCCGGAGGGGAAAAACTGTTTTTT. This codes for CASSPGGEKLFF. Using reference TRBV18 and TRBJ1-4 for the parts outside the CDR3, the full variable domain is NAGVMQNPRHLVRRRGQEARLRCSPMKGHSHVYWYRQLPEEGLKFMVYLQKENIIDESGMPKERFSAEFPKEGPSILRIQQVVRGDSAAYFCASSPGGEKLFFGSGTQLSVL.